One TCR beta chain is described in this entry. Antigen unknown. V was clipped by 6 bases and J by 3 bases, with 21 bases between them. The CDR3 totals 16 residues. Germline V lookup: CDR1 LNHDA, CDR2 SQIVND (reference sequence). The sample originates from a study of cytomegalovirus exposure and HLA in healthy donors. Whole-study findings and limits: It was reported that TCR beta sequences correctly inferred the HLA-A and HLA-B alleles for most subjects. Several of the most significant clusters were apparently associated with common viral pathogens in a later analysis.

The PCR made use of 60 Vbeta and 13 Jbeta primers. Clones were read by immunoSEQ multiplex PCR, and TCRdb kept only the in-frame ones, dropping some. The repertoire table contains around 140,000 clones. Source material: PBMCs. This sequence joins TRBV19 and TRBJ2-7, with D tentatively TRBD2 (6 bases). The sequence was obtained from a young woman in good health and CMV-seronegative. The CDR3: CASSNLRASEYYEQYF. The CDR3 DNA is TGTGCCAGTAGCAACCTTAGGGCTAGCGAGTACTACGAGCAGTACTTC.